This is a list of T cell receptor beta chains from one sample in a study of blood T cell repertoires in COVID-19. Produced via immunoSEQ multiplex PCR; TCRdb's table is partial and in-frame only. The table shows roughly 280,000 clones, with under 90% occurring only once. Sequenced sample: peripheral blood. Receptors originate from a man aged 45 to 65 with acute or convalescent COVID-19. CDR3s include the opening cysteine and the closing phenylalanine or tryptophan. Each record gives: V gene, D gene, clone size, J gene, CDR3 protein. A D gene is named only where the DNA matches it firmly. Clone size is not always given. Where it is, it says once, few, many or a class for expanded clones.

V: TRBV19; D: TRBD1; size: -; J: TRBJ1-1; CDR3: CASSIDRGLTEAFF
V: TRBV2; D: -; size: -; J: TRBJ1-6; CDR3: CASSKRRSWAGESYNSPLHF
V: TRBV6-5; D: -; size: -; J: TRBJ1-2; CDR3: CASKRTGDYGYTF
V: TRBV6-5; D: -; size: few; J: TRBJ1-1; CDR3: CASSLDGGNTEAFF
V: TRBV4-1; D: -; size: once; J: TRBJ1-1; CDR3: CASSQERGVSNTEAFF
V: TRBV3-1/TRBV3-2; D: -; size: -; J: TRBJ1-2; CDR3: CASSQDPGVGDYGYTF
V: TRBV29-1; D: -; size: -; J: TRBJ2-3; CDR3: CSVRQGLSTDTQYF
V: TRBV2; D: -; size: -; J: TRBJ2-2; CDR3: CASSAGETGELFF
V: TRBV18; D: -; size: -; J: TRBJ1-2; CDR3: CASSPATVNYGYTF
V: TRBV15; D: TRBD1; size: -; J: TRBJ1-2; CDR3: CATSSKTGVNYGYTF
V: TRBV30; D: TRBD1; size: -; J: TRBJ1-2; CDR3: CAWSTETGNYGYTF
V: TRBV19; D: -; size: -; J: TRBJ2-7; CDR3: CASSGRQSNPYEQYF
V: TRBV4-1; D: -; size: -; J: TRBJ2-3; CDR3: CASSQEQGGRTDTQYF
V: TRBV7-9; D: TRBD1; size: -; J: TRBJ1-1; CDR3: CASSLNQGATEAFF
V: TRBV27; D: -; size: -; J: TRBJ2-3; CDR3: CASTRADTQYF
V: TRBV13; D: -; size: -; J: TRBJ1-1; CDR3: CASSPEREPNTEAFF
V: TRBV3-1/TRBV3-2; D: -; size: -; J: TRBJ2-5; CDR3: CASSQEPGRGKTQYF
V: TRBV29-1; D: -; size: -; J: TRBJ2-5; CDR3: CSARGLRETQYF
V: TRBV6-2/TRBV6-3; D: TRBD2; size: -; J: TRBJ2-5; CDR3: CASSTPGLAGWGAETQYF
V: TRBV9; D: TRBD1; size: once; J: TRBJ2-1; CDR3: CASSVDRSSYNEQFF
V: TRBV5-4; D: -; size: -; J: TRBJ2-2; CDR3: CASSWTASNTGELFF
V: TRBV13; D: -; size: few; J: TRBJ2-3; CDR3: CASSLLAGPSLLTDTQYF
V: TRBV6-5; D: TRBD1; size: -; J: TRBJ2-2; CDR3: CASSYGTGPTGELFF
V: TRBV3-1/TRBV3-2; D: TRBD2; size: -; J: TRBJ2-3; CDR3: CASSASGGVNTQYF
V: TRBV29-1; D: -; size: -; J: TRBJ2-7; CDR3: CSVEGQGGHEQYF
V: TRBV5-1; D: -; size: once; J: TRBJ1-4; CDR3: CASSIEQGGREKLFF
V: TRBV14; D: TRBD2; size: -; J: TRBJ2-7; CDR3: CASSHGGIYEQYF
V: TRBV2; D: -; size: -; J: TRBJ2-3; CDR3: CASSGSHRADTQYF
V: TRBV9; D: TRBD1; size: once; J: TRBJ2-2; CDR3: CASSVGQSHTGELFF